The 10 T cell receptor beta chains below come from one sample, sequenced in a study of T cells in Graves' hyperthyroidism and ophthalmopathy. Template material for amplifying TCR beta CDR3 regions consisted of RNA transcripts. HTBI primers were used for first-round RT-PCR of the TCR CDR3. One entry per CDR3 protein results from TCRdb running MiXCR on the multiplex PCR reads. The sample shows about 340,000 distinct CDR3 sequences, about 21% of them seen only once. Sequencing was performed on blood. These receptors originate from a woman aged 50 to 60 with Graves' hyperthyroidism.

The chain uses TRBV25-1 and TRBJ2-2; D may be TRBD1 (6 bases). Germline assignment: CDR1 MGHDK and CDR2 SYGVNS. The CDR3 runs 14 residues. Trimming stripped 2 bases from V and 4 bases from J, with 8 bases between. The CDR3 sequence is CASSEQGSTGELFF. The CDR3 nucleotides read TGTGCCAGCAGTGAACAGGGGTCCACCGGGGAGCTGTTTTTT.

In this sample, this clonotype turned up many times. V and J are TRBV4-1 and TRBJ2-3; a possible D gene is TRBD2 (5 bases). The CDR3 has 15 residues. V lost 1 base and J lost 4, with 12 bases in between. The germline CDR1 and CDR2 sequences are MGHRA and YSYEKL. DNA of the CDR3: TGCGCCAGCAGCCAAGTAAGAGGGAGTCCAGATACGCAGTATTTT. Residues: CASSQVRGSPDTQYF.

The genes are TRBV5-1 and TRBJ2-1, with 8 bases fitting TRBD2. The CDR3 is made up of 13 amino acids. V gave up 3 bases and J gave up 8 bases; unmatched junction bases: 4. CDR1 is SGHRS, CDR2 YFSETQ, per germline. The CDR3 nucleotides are TGCGCCAGCAGCTCCGGGGGGGCCGATGAGCAGTTCTTC. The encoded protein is CASSSGGADEQFF.

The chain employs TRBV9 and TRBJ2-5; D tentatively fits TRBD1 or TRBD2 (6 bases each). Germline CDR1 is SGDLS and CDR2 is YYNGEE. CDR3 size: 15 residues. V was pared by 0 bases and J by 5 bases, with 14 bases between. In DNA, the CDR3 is TGTGCCAGCAGCGTAGGGAGGGGGATTCAGGAGACCCAGTACTTC. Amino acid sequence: CASSVGRGIQETQYF. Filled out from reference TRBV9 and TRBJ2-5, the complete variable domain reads DSGVTQTPKHLITATGQRVTLRCSPRSGDLSVYWYQQSLDQGLQFLIQYYNGEERAKGNILERFSAQQFPDLHSELNLSSLELGDSALYFCASSVGRGIQETQYFGPGTRLLVL.

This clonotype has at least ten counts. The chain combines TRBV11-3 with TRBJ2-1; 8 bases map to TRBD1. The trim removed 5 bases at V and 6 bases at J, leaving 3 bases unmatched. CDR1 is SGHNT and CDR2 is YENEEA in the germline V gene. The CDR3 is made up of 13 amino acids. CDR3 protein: CASSRTGINEQFF. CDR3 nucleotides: TGTGCCAGCAGCAGGACAGGGATCAATGAGCAGTTCTTC. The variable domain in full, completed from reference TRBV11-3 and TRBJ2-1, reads EAGVVQSPRYKIIEKKQPVAFWCNPISGHNTLYWYLQNLGQGPELLIRYENEEAVDDSQLPKDRFSAERLKGVDSTLKIQPAELGDSAVYLCASSRTGINEQFFGPGTRLTVL.

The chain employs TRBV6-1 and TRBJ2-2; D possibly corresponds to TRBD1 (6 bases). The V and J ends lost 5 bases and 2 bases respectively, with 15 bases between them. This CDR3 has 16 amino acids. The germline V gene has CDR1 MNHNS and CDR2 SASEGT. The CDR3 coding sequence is TGTGCCAGCAGTCCTCAGTGGACAGTTAACACCGGGGAGCTGTTTTTT. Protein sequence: CASSPQWTVNTGELFF.

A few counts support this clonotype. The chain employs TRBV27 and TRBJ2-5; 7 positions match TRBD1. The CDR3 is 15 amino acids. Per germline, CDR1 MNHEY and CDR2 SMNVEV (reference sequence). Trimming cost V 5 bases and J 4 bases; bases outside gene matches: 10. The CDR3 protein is CASSKNRGAGETQYF. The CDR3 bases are TGTGCCAGCAGTAAAAACAGGGGAGCTGGAGAGACCCAGTACTTC.

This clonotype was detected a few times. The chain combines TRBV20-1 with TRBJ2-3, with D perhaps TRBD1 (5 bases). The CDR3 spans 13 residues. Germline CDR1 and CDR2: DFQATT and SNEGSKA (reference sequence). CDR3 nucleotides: TGCAGCCCTAGGGGTAGCCTGCTAGATACGCAGTATTTT. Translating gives CSPRGSLLDTQYF.

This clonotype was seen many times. CDR3 nucleotides: TGTGCCAGCACGAAAGAGGAGGGGATCACAGATACGCAGTATTTT. This codes for CASTKEEGITDTQYF. The chain uses TRBV2 and TRBJ2-3, with D possibly being TRBD2 (6 bases). Germline lookup yields CDR1 SNHLY and CDR2 FYNNEI. Deletions cut 7 bases from V and 2 bases from J, with 16 bases between. This CDR3 is built from 15 residues. Filled out from reference TRBV2 and TRBJ2-3, the complete variable domain reads EPEVTQTPSHQVTQMGQEVILRCVPISNHLYFYWYRQILGQKVEFLVSFYNNEISEKSEIFDDQFSVERPDGSNFTLKIRSTKLEDSAMYFCASTKEEGITDTQYFGPGTRLTVL.

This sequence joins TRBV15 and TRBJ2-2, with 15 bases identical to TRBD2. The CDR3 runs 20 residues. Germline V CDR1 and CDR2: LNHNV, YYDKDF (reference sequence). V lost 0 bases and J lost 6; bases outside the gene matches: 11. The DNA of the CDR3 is TGTGCCACCAGCAGAGATTTACCGGGACTAGCGGGGGGCCCCTCCGGGGAGCTGTTTTTT. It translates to CATSRDLPGLAGGPSGELFF.